The present T cell receptor (beta chain) was sequenced within a study of Graves' ophthalmopathy and Graves' hyperthyroidism. Regarding the study as a whole: A classifier, a 13-signature model, separated ophthalmopathy from stable hyperthyroidism with roughly 90% sensitivity and approximately 81% specificity. Among expanded thyroid clonotypes above 0.001 frequency, most also occurred in blood.

For repertoire sequencing, the TCR beta CDR3 regions were amplified from RNA transcripts. An initial RT-PCR round employing HTBI primers preceded a second-round multiplex PCR. One entry per CDR3 protein results from TCRdb running MiXCR on the multiplex PCR reads. The sample shows about 620,000 distinct CDR3 sequences, 20% to 25% of them seen only once. This clonotype was picked up many times. The antigen is undetermined. Stable hyperthyroidism referred to disease that showed no ophthalmopathy within 18 months of follow-up. The CDR3 totals 16 residues. With 5 bases removed from V and 0 bases from J, the gap between germline ends came to 14 bases.

This receptor was taken from a woman in her late teens or twenties with stable Graves' hyperthyroidism. Some clones in this sample may be carry-over from other donors' samples. The chain combines TRBV12-3 or TRBV12-4 with TRBJ1-3; no definite D call. Specimen: peripheral blood. The CDR3 loop is CASSPPGEGSGNTIYF. Here the CDR3 DNA reads TGTGCCAGCAGTCCGCCCGGTGAGGGCTCTGGAAACACCATATATTTT.